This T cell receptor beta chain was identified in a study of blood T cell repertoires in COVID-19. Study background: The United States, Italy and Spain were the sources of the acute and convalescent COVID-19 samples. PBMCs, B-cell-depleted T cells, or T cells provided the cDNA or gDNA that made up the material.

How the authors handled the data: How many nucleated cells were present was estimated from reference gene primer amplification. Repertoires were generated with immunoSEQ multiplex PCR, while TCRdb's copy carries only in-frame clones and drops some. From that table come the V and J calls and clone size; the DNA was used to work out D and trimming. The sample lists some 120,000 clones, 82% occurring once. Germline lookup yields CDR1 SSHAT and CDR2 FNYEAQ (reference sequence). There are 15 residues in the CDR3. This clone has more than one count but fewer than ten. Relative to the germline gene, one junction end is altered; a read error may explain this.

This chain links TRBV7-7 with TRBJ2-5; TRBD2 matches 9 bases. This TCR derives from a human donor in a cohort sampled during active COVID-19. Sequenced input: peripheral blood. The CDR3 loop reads CASSPSSGVQETQYF. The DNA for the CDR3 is TGTGCTAGCAGCCCCTCTAGCGGGGTACAAGAGACCCAGTACTTC.